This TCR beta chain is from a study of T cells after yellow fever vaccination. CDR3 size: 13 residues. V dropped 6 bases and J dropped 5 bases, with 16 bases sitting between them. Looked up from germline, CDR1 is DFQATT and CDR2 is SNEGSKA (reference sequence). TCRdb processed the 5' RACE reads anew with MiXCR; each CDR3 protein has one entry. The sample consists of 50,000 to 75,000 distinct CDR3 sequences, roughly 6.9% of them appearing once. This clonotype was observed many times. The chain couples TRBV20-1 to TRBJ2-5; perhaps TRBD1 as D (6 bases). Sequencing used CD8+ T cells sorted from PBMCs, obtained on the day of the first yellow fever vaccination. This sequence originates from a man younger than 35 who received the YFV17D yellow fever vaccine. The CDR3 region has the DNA TGCAGTGCGGGGGCTAGTGGGGCCGAGACCCAGTACTTC. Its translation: CSAGASGAETQYF.